This TCR beta chain was observed in a study of cytomegalovirus exposure and HLA in healthy donors. General observations from the study: Productive status was seen about 87% or about 30% of the time for most TCR beta V segments in an earlier analysis.

A remark on this clone: Antigen specificity is unknown.

Trimming removed 4 bases at V and 5 bases at J, with 18 bases between. The germline gives CDR1 SEHNR, CDR2 FQNEAQ (reference sequence). The CDR3 sequence is 15 residues long. The PCR employed 60 Vbeta primers together with 13 Jbeta primers. This table comes from immunoSEQ multiplex PCR, and its TCRdb copy is limited to in-frame clones, with some not included. The table has more than 80,000 clones, 75% seen once. V usage is TRBV7-9 and J usage is TRBJ2-7; TRBD2 is a possible D gene (6 bases). The TCR comes from a male donor in good health and CMV-seropositive. The source material was PBMCs. The CDR3 DNA follows: TGTGCCAGCAGCTCCACCCGGGGGATGGTGGACGAGCAGTACTTC. This encodes CASSSTRGMVDEQYF.